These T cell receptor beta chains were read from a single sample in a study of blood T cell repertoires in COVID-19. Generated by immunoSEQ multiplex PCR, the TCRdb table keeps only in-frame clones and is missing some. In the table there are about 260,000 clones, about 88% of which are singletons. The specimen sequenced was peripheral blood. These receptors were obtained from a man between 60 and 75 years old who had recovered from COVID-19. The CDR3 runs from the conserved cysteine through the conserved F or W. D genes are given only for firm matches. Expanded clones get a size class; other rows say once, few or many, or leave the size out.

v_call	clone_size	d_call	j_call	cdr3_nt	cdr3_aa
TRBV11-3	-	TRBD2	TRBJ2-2	TGTGCCAGCAGCTTAGGAGCGGGGCTGAACACCGGGGAGCTGTTTTTT	CASSLGAGLNTGELFF
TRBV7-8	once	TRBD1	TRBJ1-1	TGTGCCAGCAGCCTCCCCGGGACAGGTGAGCCGGGGTGGAGCACTGAAGCTTTCTTT	CASSLPGTGEPGWSTEAFF
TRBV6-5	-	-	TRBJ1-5	TGTGCCAGCAGTTACGGGATAGGGGGGGCTGGTCAGCCCCAGCATTTT	CASSYGIGGAGQPQHF
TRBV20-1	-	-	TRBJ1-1	TGCAGTGCTAGTCTGGGGCTCGCTGAAGCTTTCTTT	CSASLGLAEAFF
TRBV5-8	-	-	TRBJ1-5	TGTGCCAGCAGCTTGGGACAGGCACCTGTTCAGCCCCAGCATTTT	CASSLGQAPVQPQHF
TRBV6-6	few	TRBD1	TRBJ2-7	TGTGCCAGCCTACAGGGGAACGAGCAGTACTTC	CASLQGNEQYF
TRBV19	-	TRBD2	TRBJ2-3	TGTGCCAGTAGTGGGACTAGGGGCCCAGATACGCAGTATTTT	CASSGTRGPDTQYF
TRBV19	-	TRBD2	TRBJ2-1	TGTGCCAGTAGTATAGCGACTAGCGGGTCGTACAATGAGCAGTTCTTC	CASSIATSGSYNEQFF
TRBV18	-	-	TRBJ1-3	TGTGCCAGCTCGAGTTGGACAGAGTCTGGAAACACCATATATTTT	CASSSWTESGNTIYF
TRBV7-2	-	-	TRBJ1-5	TGTGCCAGCAGCTGGGGGGATCAGCCCCAGCATTTT	CASSWGDQPQHF
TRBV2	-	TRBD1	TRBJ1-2	TGTGCCAGCAGCAACGCCAGGGGGCCGTCCTATGGCTACACCTTC	CASSNARGPSYGYTF
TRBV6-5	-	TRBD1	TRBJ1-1	TGTGCCAGCGGGGGACAGGGGGCGGTCACTGAAGCTTTCTTT	CASGGQGAVTEAFF
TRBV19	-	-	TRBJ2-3	TGTGCCAGTACCCAACAGGGATCTAGCACAGATACGCAGTATTTT	CASTQQGSSTDTQYF
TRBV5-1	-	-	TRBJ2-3	TGCGCCAGCAGCCCGTACCAGACAGATACGCAGTATTTT	CASSPYQTDTQYF
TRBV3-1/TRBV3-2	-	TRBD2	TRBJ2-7	TGTGCCAGCAGCCGAGGCGCCGGGGGGGGGACCTACGAGCAGTACTTC	CASSRGAGGGTYEQYF
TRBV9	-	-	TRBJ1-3	TGTGCCAGCAGCGTAGCTGTGACAGACTCTGGAAACACCATATATTTT	CASSVAVTDSGNTIYF